Sequencing of this T cell receptor beta chain was carried out in a study of T cells in Graves' hyperthyroidism and ophthalmopathy. Clinical symptoms, serum thyroxine, TRAb, thyroid ultrasound and orbital computed tomography established diagnosis. Sample collection date corresponds to first hyperthyroidism diagnosis, prior to any ophthalmopathy symptoms. This clonotype was recorded a few times. No antigen is known for it. Amplified TCR beta CDR3 regions came from RNA transcripts. HTBI primers drove first-round RT-PCR of the TCR CDR3. TCRdb redid the calling of the multiplex PCR reads with MiXCR, one entry per CDR3 protein. The sample yields under 750,000 distinct CDR3 sequences, around 19% seen once. Germline lookup yields CDR1 DFQATT and CDR2 SNEGSKA (reference sequence). The V segment lost 1 base and the J segment 3 bases; nucleotides outside the gene matches: 11. This CDR3 contains 17 residues. Study-wide points: Blood also showed most of the thyroid clonotypes that were expanded above 0.001.

J is TRBJ2-4 and V is TRBV20-1; 8 bases map to TRBD1. The receptor was derived from a woman in her 50s with Graves' hyperthyroidism that later progressed to Graves' ophthalmopathy. Sequenced: blood. The CDR3 nucleotides are TGCAGTGCTAGAGGCCCGCAGGGGGCGAGGGTCAAAAACATTCAGTACTTC. This sequence encodes CSARGPQGARVKNIQYF.